This T cell receptor beta chain originates from a study of OX40 agonist ivuxolimab in advanced cancers. Study findings and constraints: Some nonresponders likewise displayed low normalized T-cell clonal expansion.

A word on this clone: What it recognizes is unknown.

Drawing of blood for sampling happened at baseline, at cycle 4 day 1, and at cycle 7 day 1. The CDR3 extends over 15 amino acids. The germline CDR1 and CDR2 sequences are SGHTA and FQGNSA. V lost 5 bases and J lost 7, with 18 bases in between. Assay used: immunoSEQ multiplex PCR; TCRdb lists only in-frame clones, some missing. The sample has about 72,000 clones, about 90% seen once. Specimen: CD4+ or CD8+ T cells sorted from blood, collected in a trial of the OX40 agonist ivuxolimab. This receptor was identified in an adult with an advanced solid tumor such as melanoma, head and neck, liver or kidney cancer. This chain uses TRBV7-2 with TRBJ1-5, with a possible D match to TRBD1 (5 bases). CDR3 nucleotide sequence: TGTGCCAGCAGCCCCCGAGAGGGGCAACGACAGCCCCAGCATTTT. This encodes CASSPREGQRQPQHF.